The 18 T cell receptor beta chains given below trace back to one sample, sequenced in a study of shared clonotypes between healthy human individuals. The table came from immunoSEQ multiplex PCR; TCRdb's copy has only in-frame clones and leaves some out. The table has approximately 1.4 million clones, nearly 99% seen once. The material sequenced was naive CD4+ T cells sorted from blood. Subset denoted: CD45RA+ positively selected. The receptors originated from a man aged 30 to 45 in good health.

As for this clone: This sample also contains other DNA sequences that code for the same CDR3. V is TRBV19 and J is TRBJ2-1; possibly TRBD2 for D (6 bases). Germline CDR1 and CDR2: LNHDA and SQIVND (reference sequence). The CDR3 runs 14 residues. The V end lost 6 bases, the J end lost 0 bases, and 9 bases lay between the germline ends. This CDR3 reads CASRGGSSYNEQFF. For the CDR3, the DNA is TGTGCCAGTAGGGGGGGTAGCTCCTACAATGAGCAGTTCTTC.

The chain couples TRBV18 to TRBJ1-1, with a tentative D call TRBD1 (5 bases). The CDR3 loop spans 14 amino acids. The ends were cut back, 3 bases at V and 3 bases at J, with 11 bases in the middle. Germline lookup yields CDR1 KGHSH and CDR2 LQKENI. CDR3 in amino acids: CASSPSGEYTEAFF. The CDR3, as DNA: TGTGCCAGCTCACCTTCGGGGGAGTACACTGAAGCTTTCTTT.

The CDR3 is CASTDGGIPSETQYF. The CDR3 nucleotides read TGTGCCAGCACCGACGGGGGAATTCCGAGTGAGACCCAGTACTTC. V and J are TRBV28 and TRBJ2-5, with D possibly matching TRBD2 (6 bases). The CDR3 has 15 amino acids. V lost 7 bases to trimming and J lost 5 bases, with 20 bases between them. Germline V gene sequence: CDR1 MDHEN, CDR2 SYDVKM.

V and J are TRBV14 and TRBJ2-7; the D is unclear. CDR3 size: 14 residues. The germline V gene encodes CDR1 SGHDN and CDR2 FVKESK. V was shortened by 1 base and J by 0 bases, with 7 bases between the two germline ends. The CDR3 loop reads CASSQVRTSYEQYF. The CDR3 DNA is TGTGCCAGCAGCCAAGTAAGAACCTCCTACGAGCAGTACTTC.

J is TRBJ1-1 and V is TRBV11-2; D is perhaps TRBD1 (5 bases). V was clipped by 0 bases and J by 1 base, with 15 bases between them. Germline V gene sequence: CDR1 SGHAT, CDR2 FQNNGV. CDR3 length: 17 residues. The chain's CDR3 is CASSLEGRGRANTEAFF. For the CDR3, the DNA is TGTGCCAGCAGCTTAGAAGGTAGGGGTAGGGCGAACACTGAAGCTTTCTTT.

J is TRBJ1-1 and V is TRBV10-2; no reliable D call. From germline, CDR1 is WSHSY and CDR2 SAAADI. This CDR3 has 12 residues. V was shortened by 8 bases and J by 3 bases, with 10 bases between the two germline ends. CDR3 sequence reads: CASGEMDTEAFF. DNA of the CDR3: TGCGCCAGCGGAGAAATGGACACTGAAGCTTTCTTT.

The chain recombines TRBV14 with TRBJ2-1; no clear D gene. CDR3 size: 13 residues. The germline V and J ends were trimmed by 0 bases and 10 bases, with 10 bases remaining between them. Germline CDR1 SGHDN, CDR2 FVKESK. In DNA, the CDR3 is TGTGCCAGCAGCCAAGAATGGGTGGGGGAGCAGTTCTTC. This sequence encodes CASSQEWVGEQFF.

CDR3 nucleotide sequence: TGCGCCAGCAGCCAAGACGCCCAGCGGACGTACAATGAGCAGTTCTTC. Protein sequence: CASSQDAQRTYNEQFF. The gene calls are TRBV4-1 and TRBJ2-1; TRBD2 might be the D (5 bases). The CDR3 extends over 16 amino acids. V was cut by 0 bases and J by 4 bases, with 13 bases left in between. Germline V gives CDR1 MGHRA, CDR2 YSYEKL.

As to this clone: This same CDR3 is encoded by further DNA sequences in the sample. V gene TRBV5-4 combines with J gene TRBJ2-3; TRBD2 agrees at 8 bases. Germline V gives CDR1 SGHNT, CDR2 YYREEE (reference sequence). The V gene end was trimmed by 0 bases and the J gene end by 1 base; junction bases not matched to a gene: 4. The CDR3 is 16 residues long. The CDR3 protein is CASSLGGLAGTDTQYF. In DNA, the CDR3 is TGTGCCAGCAGCTTGGGTGGACTAGCAGGCACAGATACGCAGTATTTT.

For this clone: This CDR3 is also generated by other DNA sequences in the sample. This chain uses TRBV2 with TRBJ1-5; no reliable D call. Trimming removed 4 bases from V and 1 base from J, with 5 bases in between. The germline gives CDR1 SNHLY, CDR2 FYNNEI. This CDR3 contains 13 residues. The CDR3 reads CASSAESNQPQHF. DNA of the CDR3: TGTGCCAGCAGTGCGGAGAGCAATCAGCCCCAGCATTTT.

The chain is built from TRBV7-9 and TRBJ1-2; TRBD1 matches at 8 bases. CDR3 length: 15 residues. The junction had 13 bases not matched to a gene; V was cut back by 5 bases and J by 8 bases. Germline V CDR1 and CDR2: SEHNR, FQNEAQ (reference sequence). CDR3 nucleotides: TGTGCCAGCAGCCAGCAGGACAGGGAGGGTTCGGGCTACACCTTC. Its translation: CASSQQDREGSGYTF.

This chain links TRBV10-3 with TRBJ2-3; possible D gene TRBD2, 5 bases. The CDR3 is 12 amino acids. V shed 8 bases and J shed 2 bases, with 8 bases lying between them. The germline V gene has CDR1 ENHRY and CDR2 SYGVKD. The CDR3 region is CAIGAVTDTQYF. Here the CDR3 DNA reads TGTGCCATCGGAGCGGTCACAGATACGCAGTATTTT.

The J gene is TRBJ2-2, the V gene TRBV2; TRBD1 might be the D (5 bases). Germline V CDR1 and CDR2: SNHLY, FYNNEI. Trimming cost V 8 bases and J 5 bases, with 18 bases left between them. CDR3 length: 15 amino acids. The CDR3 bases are TGTGCCAGCGGTGGATTGGTTTCAGGGACCGGGGAGCTGTTTTTT. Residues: CASGGLVSGTGELFF.

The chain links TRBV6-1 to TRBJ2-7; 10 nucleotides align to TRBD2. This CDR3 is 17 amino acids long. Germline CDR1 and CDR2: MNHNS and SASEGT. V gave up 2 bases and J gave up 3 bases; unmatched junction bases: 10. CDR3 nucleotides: TGTGCCAGCAGTGAATGGTCTAGCGGGAGAAAGTACTACGAGCAGTACTTC. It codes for CASSEWSSGRKYYEQYF.

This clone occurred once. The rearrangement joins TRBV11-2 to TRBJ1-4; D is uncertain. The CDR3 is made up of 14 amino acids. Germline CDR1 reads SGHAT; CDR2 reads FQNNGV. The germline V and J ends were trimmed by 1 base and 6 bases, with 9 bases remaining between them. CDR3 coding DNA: TGTGCCAGCAGCTTAGGCGGGTTAGATGAAAAACTGTTTTTT. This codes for CASSLGGLDEKLFF. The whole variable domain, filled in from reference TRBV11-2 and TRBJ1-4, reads EAGVAQSPRYKIIEKRQSVAFWCNPISGHATLYWYQQILGQGPKLLIQFQNNGVVDDSQLPKDRFSAERLKGVDSTLKIQPAKLEDSAVYLCASSLGGLDEKLFFGSGTQLSVL.

CDR3: CASSRTSGSYNEQFF. The CDR3 DNA is TGTGCCAGCAGTCGGACTAGCGGGTCCTACAATGAGCAGTTCTTC. J is TRBJ2-1 and V is TRBV6-6, with 11 nucleotides matching TRBD2. Germline trimming cut 5 bases from V and 1 base from J; bases unmatched to any gene: 1. Germline V gene sequence: CDR1 MNHNY, CDR2 SVGAGI (reference sequence). The CDR3 totals 15 residues.

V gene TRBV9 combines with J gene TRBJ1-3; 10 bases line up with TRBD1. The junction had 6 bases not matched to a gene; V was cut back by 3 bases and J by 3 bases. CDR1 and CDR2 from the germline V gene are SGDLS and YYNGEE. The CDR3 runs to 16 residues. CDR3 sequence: CASSGQGAEVGNTIYF. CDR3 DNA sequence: TGTGCCAGCAGCGGACAGGGGGCGGAAGTTGGAAACACCATATATTTT.

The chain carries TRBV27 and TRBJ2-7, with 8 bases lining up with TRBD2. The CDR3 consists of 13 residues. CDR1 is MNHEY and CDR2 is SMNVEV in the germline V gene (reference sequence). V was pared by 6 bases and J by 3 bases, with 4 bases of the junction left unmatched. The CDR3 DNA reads TGTGCCAGCAGACCCAGCGGGGGCTACGAGCAGTACTTC. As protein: CASRPSGGYEQYF.